This TCR beta chain was identified in a study of T-cell memory formation after mild COVID-19. Study at large: Clusters of TCRs were largely donor specific.

5'RACE primed at constant segments yielded TCR alpha and TCR beta cDNA libraries bearing sample barcodes and UMIs. TCRdb reanalysed the 5' RACE reads using MiXCR and keeps one entry per CDR3 protein. The data contain 450,000 or so distinct CDR3 sequences, about 23% of them seen just once; the ten biggest clones take up roughly an eighth. The germline V and J ends were trimmed by 2 bases and 7 bases, with 14 bases remaining between them. CDR3 length: 14 amino acids. CDR1 is KGHSH, CDR2 LQKENI, per germline. The sequenced sample consisted of PBMCs or a T cell subset sorted from them (not recorded which). This chain connects TRBV18 to TRBJ1-2; D gene ambiguous. The source is an adult woman who had mild COVID-19 (a few samples of this study predate the infection). Cell type and time point are not known. The CDR3 loop reads CASSPRAAEGGYTF. CDR3 nucleotide sequence: TGTGCCAGCTCACCAAGGGCTGCGGAGGGTGGCTACACCTTC.